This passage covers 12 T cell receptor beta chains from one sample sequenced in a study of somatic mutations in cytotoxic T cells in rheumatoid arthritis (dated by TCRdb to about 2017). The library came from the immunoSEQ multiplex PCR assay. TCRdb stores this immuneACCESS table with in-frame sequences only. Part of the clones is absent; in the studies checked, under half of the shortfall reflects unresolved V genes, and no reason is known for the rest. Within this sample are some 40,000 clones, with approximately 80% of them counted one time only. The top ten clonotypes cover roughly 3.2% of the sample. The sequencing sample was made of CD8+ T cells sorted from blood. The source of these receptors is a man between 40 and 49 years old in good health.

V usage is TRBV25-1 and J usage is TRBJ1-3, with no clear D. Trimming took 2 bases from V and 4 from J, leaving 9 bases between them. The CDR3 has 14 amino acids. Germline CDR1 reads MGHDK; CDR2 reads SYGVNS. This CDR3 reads CASSEVGLGNTIYF. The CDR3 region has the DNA TGTGCCAGCAGTGAAGTAGGGTTAGGAAACACCATATATTTT. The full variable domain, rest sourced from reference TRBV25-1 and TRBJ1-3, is EADIYQTPRYLVIGTGKKITLECSQTMGHDKMYWYQQDPGMELHLIHYSYGVNSTEKGDLSSESTVSRIRTEHFPLTLESARPSHTSQYLCASSEVGLGNTIYFGEGSWLTVV.

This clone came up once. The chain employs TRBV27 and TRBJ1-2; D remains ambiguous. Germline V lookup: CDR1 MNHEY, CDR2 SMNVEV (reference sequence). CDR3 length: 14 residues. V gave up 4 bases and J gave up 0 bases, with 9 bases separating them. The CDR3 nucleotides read TGTGCCAGCAGTTGGAAGCAGACTAACTATGGCTACACCTTC. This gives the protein CASSWKQTNYGYTF.

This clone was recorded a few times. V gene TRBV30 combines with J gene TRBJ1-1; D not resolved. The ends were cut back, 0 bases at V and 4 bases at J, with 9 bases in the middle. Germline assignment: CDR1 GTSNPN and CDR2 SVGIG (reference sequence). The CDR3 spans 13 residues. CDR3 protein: CAWSVVAPTEAFF. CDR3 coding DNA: TGTGCCTGGAGTGTTGTGGCTCCCACTGAAGCTTTCTTT.

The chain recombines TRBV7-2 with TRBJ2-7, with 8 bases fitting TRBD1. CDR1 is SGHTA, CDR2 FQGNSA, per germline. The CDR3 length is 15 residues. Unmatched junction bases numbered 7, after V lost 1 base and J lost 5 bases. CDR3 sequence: CASSLVPQGANEQYF. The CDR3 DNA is TGTGCCAGCAGCTTAGTTCCCCAGGGGGCCAACGAGCAGTACTTC.

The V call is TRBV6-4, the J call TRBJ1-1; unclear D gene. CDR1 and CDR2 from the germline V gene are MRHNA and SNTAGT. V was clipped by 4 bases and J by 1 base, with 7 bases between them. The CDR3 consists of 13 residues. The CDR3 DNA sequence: TGTGCCAGCAGTGTCGAACCGAACACTGAAGCTTTCTTT. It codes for CASSVEPNTEAFF.

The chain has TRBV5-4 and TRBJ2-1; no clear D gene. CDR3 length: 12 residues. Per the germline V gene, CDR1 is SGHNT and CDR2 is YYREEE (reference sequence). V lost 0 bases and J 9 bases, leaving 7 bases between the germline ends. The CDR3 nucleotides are TGTGCCAGCAGCTTGGGGAACGGTGAGCAGTTCTTC. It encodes CASSLGNGEQFF.

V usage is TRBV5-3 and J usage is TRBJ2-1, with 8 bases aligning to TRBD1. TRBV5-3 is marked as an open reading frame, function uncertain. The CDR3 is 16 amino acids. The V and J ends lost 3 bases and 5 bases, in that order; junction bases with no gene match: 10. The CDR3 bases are TGTGCCAGAAGCTATCCGTGGACAGGGTGCCACAATGAGCAGTTCTTC. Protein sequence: CARSYPWTGCHNEQFF.

The CDR3: CASSFKDRGLDTQYF. CDR3 coding DNA: TGTGCCAGCAGCTTTAAGGACAGGGGGCTGGATACGCAGTATTTT. The chain carries TRBV27 and TRBJ2-3; 11 bases fit TRBD1. The CDR3 totals 15 residues. Unmatched junction bases numbered 8, after V lost 6 bases and J lost 6 bases. The germline V gene has CDR1 MNHEY and CDR2 SMNVEV (reference sequence).

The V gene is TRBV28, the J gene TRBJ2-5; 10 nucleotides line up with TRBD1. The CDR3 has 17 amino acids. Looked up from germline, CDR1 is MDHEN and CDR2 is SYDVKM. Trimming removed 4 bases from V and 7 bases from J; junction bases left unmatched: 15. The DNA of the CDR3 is TGTGCCAGCAGTTCGAGGGACAGGGGATTTAGTTTGGGGACCCAGTACTTC. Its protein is CASSSRDRGFSLGTQYF.

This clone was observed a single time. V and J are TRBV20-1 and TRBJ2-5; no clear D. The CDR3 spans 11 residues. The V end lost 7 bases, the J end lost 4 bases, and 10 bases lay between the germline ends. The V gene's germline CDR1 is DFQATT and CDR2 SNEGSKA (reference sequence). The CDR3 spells CSGPMGETQYF. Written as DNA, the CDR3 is TGCAGTGGACCTATGGGAGAGACCCAGTACTTC.

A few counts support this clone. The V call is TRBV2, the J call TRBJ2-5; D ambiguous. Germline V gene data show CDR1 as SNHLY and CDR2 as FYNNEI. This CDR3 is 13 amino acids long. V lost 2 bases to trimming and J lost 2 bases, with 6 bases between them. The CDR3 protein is CASSETEQETQYF. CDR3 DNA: TGTGCCAGCAGTGAAACGGAACAAGAGACCCAGTACTTC.

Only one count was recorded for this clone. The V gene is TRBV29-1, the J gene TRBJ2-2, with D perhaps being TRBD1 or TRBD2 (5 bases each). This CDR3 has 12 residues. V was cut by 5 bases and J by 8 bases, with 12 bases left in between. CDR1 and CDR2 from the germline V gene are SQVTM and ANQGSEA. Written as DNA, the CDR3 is TGCAGCGTTCGGGGCCCCGGGGGGGAGCTGTTTTTT. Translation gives CSVRGPGGELFF.